This TCR beta chain appears in the sequencing data of a study of cytomegalovirus exposure and HLA in healthy donors. Overall study findings and caveats: Evidence from a later analysis indicated that most CMV-associated TCR beta chains looked HLA-restricted. Per a prior analysis, the majority of TCR beta V segments were productive roughly 87% or roughly 30% of the time.

Vbeta (60) and Jbeta (13) primers were used in the PCR. In the original workflow: Later, an analysis found around 80 million unique TCR beta chains, and approximately 10 million of these were shared. The protocol was immunoSEQ multiplex PCR, while the TCRdb copy is restricted to in-frame clones and leaves out a portion. That table furnishes V, J and clone size, whereas the DNA furnished D and trimming. The sample lists more than 150,000 clones, about 80% seen once, with about 1.6% in the top ten. Trimming removed 5 bases from V and 8 bases from J, with 21 bases in between. CDR3 length: 15 amino acids. Germline V CDR1 and CDR2: SGHVS, FQNEAQ. Of note for this clone: What it recognizes is unknown.

V usage is TRBV7-8 and J usage is TRBJ1-2, with D unclear. Specimen: PBMCs. The receptor's source is a man in his forties or fifties in good health and CMV-seronegative. The CDR3 coding sequence is TGTGCCAGCAGCGTCGGCCTAGTCACGACCAACGGCTACACCTTC. The encoded protein is CASSVGLVTTNGYTF.